This is a list of T cell receptor beta chains from one sample in a study of cytomegalovirus exposure and HLA in healthy donors. Repertoires were generated with immunoSEQ multiplex PCR, while TCRdb's copy carries only in-frame clones and drops some. The data contain some 120,000 clones, roughly 82% of them seen just once; the ten biggest clones take up about 10%. Specimen: PBMCs. All receptors come from a male donor in good health and CMV-seropositive. Each CDR3 is given with its conserved first and last residue. Fields, in order: J gene, V gene, D gene, clone size, CDR3 protein, CDR3 DNA. The D gene is left open where the match is weak. Only part of the rows carry a size: once, few, many, or a class if the clone is expanded.

TRBJ2-3,TRBV2,NA,NA,CASSEFRGQPLPHTDTQYF,TGTGCCAGCAGTGAATTTCGCGGGCAACCCCTTCCCCACACAGATACGCAGTATTTT
TRBJ2-3,TRBV28,TRBD1,NA,CASRQGYTDTQYF,TGTGCCAGTAGACAGGGATACACAGATACGCAGTATTTT
TRBJ2-3,TRBV30,TRBD2,NA,CAWSQGLGQTDTQYF,TGTGCCTGGAGCCAGGGACTAGGACAGACAGATACGCAGTATTTT
TRBJ2-1,TRBV6-5,TRBD1,NA,CASRGQGPYNEQFF,TGTGCCAGCAGGGGACAGGGCCCCTACAATGAGCAGTTCTTC
TRBJ1-5,TRBV19,NA,few,CASSPGGTFGSQPQHF,TGTGCCAGTAGCCCGGGAGGGACGTTTGGAAGTCAGCCCCAGCATTTT
TRBJ2-6,TRBV28,TRBD1,few,CASRGGSGANGLTF,TGTGCCAGCAGAGGGGGCTCTGGGGCCAACGGCCTGACTTTC
TRBJ1-3,TRBV7-2,NA,NA,CASSLGGGPNTIYF,TGTGCCAGCAGCTTAGGGGGGGGACCCAACACCATATATTTT
TRBJ1-5,TRBV28,NA,NA,CASSRLQLTSNQPQHF,TGTGCCAGCAGCCGATTACAGTTAACTAGCAATCAGCCCCAGCATTTT
TRBJ1-1,TRBV11-2,NA,NA,CASSLEWANTEAFF,TGTGCCAGCAGCTTAGAATGGGCGAACACTGAAGCTTTCTTT
TRBJ2-3,TRBV5-4,TRBD2,NA,CASSSLAGDTDTQYF,TGTGCCAGCAGCTCCTTAGCGGGGGACACAGATACGCAGTATTTT
TRBJ2-3,TRBV10-3,NA,once,CAISGGTGTDTQYF,TGTGCCATCAGTGGTGGGACTGGCACAGATACGCAGTATTTT
TRBJ1-2,TRBV28,NA,NA,CASSGGRPGYGYTF,TGTGCCAGCAGTGGTGGAAGGCCGGGGTATGGCTACACCTTC
TRBJ1-1,TRBV29-1,NA,NA,CSVGGRVRTEAFF,TGCAGCGTGGGAGGCAGGGTTCGGACTGAAGCTTTCTTT
TRBJ2-7,TRBV30,TRBD1,few,CAWSPGQGFEQYF,TGTGCCTGGAGTCCGGGACAGGGATTCGAGCAGTACTTC
TRBJ2-7,TRBV18,TRBD1,NA,CASSLSAGTGSLYEQYF,TGTGCCAGCTCACTATCAGCCGGGACAGGGTCGTTGTACGAGCAGTACTTC
TRBJ2-7,TRBV6-8,TRBD1,NA,CASSSPGQGVHEQYF,TGTGCCAGCAGCAGCCCGGGACAGGGTGTCCACGAGCAGTACTTC
TRBJ2-5,TRBV30,TRBD2,NA,CAWSVAFRSVAGAETQYF,TGTGCCTGGAGTGTAGCTTTCAGGTCTGTAGCGGGAGCAGAGACCCAGTACTTC
TRBJ2-1,TRBV28,NA,NA,CASSLIRGEQFF,TGTGCCAGCAGTCTCATCCGGGGTGAGCAGTTCTTC
TRBJ2-1,TRBV19,NA,NA,CASSIDPRPARNEQFF,TGTGCCAGTAGTATAGATCCCAGGCCAGCTCGCAATGAGCAGTTCTTC
TRBJ2-7,TRBV5-4,NA,NA,CASSLSGGAYEQYF,TGTGCCAGCAGCCTCTCCGGGGGTGCCTACGAGCAGTACTTC
TRBJ1-3,TRBV30,NA,NA,CAWSRLGASGNTIYF,TGTGCCTGGAGTAGATTGGGGGCGTCGGGAAACACCATATATTTT
TRBJ1-2,TRBV5-4,TRBD1,once,CASSSERQGGNYGYTF,TGTGCCAGCAGCTCTGAGCGACAGGGGGGTAACTATGGCTACACCTTC
TRBJ2-3,TRBV29-1,TRBD1,NA,CSADGQGGEDTQYF,TGCAGCGCAGATGGACAGGGCGGGGAGGATACGCAGTATTTT
TRBJ2-3,TRBV6-5,NA,NA,CASSLTGLSTDTQYF,TGTGCCAGCAGTCTGACAGGACTCAGCACAGATACGCAGTATTTT
TRBJ2-1,TRBV7-2,NA,NA,CASSLSRDYNEQFF,TGTGCCAGCAGCTTAAGTCGAGACTACAATGAGCAGTTCTTC
TRBJ1-6,TRBV5-1,NA,NA,CASSQFLDTTNSPLHF,TGCGCCAGCAGCCAATTCCTCGACACGACCAATTCACCCCTCCACTTT
TRBJ1-2,TRBV11-2,TRBD1,NA,CASSLGVDRVRYGYTF,TGTGCCAGCAGCTTGGGTGTAGACAGGGTACGGTATGGCTACACCTTC
TRBJ2-3,TRBV9,NA,NA,CASSDYLVGTDTQYF,TGTGCCAGCAGCGACTATTTAGTGGGCACAGATACGCAGTATTTT
TRBJ2-2,TRBV9,TRBD2,NA,CASSVGGRAVKSGELFF,TGTGCCAGCAGCGTAGGCGGGAGGGCCGTAAAATCCGGGGAGCTGTTTTTT
TRBJ2-1,TRBV7-3,TRBD2,once,CASSLTSVAGGSQFF,TGTGCCAGCAGCTTAACGTCAGTAGCGGGAGGTTCTCAGTTCTTC
TRBJ2-7,TRBV9,NA,NA,CASSSGTPYEQYF,TGTGCCAGCAGCTCCGGGACTCCCTACGAGCAGTACTTC
TRBJ2-7,TRBV7-6,TRBD1,NA,CASSLGQGWLEQYF,TGTGCCAGCAGCTTGGGACAGGGGTGGCTGGAGCAGTACTTC
TRBJ2-1,TRBV28,NA,NA,CASSFQGIGNEQFF,TGTGCCAGCAGTTTCCAGGGGATTGGGAATGAGCAGTTCTTC